The rows below give T cell receptor beta chains drawn from one sample of a study of control samples from healthy donors and cancer patients. The protocol was immunoSEQ multiplex PCR, while the TCRdb copy is restricted to in-frame clones and leaves out a portion. The sample comprises 150,000 to 200,000 clones, about 86% of which are singletons, and 1.5% to 2% rests with the top ten. Source material: blood. The receptors derive from a man aged 18 to 29 in good health. The conserved cysteine and the conserved F or W are not part of the CDR3 here. The D gene is left open where the match is weak. Clone size is stated in some rows and not others, as once, few, many or a class when expanded.

TRBD2	.	TRBV19	ASSRLAGGLADTQY
.	few	TRBV4-3	ASSQEFGSGANVLT
TRBD1	.	TRBV7-9	ASSQGQGLRTDTQY
.	.	TRBV6-1	ASSESGGHGELF
TRBD2	.	TRBV9	ASSVAEAGVGELF
TRBD1	few	TRBV12-3/TRBV12-4	ASSLATGTEAF
.	.	TRBV27	ASSLQSSYNSPLH
.	once	TRBV5-5	ASSLQAEKLF
.	.	TRBV5-1	ASSLGAGTGELF
.	.	TRBV9	ASSAGNNYGYT
TRBD1	.	TRBV28	ASSSQGQGPYEQY
.	.	TRBV2	AVLRVAYEQY
.	.	TRBV28	ASSLGGGGWGDTDTQY
.	.	TRBV18	ASSPPDFGGNQETQY
.	.	TRBV6-5	ASSQGPTNYGYT
.	.	TRBV9	ASSVGVGNSPLH
.	.	TRBV5-4	ASSWPQSPQETQY
.	.	TRBV4-3	ASSQDGAGAPYNEQF
.	.	TRBV12-3/TRBV12-4	ASSLMLANEQF
.	.	TRBV7-2	ASSWVLGGNEQY
.	.	TRBV24-1	ATSDGALETGGYT
.	once	TRBV10-1	ASSRLRGHRLRDTQY
TRBD2	once	TRBV6-6	ASSRGSGGAYEQY
.	.	TRBV6-6	ASSVPWQGEQY
.	.	TRBV5-6	ASSLLSYEQY
.	.	TRBV5-1	ASSLGGPGSSYEQY
TRBD1	.	TRBV28	ASSLLTTGAGNTIY
.	.	TRBV6-5	ASSYGAPGEQF